Presented here are 19 T cell receptor beta chains from one specimen sequenced in a study of blood T cell repertoires in COVID-19. Assay used: immunoSEQ multiplex PCR; TCRdb lists only in-frame clones, some missing. The profile shows 250,000 to 300,000 clones, over 75% of them singletons. Sequencing was carried out using PBMCs or T cells enriched from blood (not recorded which). These TCRs come from a woman in her 30s who had recovered from COVID-19.

The chain uses TRBV27 and TRBJ2-3, with 10 bases matching TRBD2. The CDR3 runs 15 residues. CDR1 and CDR2 (germline): MNHEY, SMNVEV (reference sequence). Trimming at V came to 4 bases and at J to 0 bases, leaving 1 base not matched to a gene. CDR3 in DNA: TGTGCCAGCAGTTCTAGCGGGAGTAGCACAGATACGCAGTATTTT. Amino acid sequence: CASSSSGSSTDTQYF.

This chain uses TRBV20-1 with TRBJ1-4; D is unclear. CDR3 length: 11 amino acids. CDR1 and CDR2 from the germline V gene are DFQATT and SNEGSKA (reference sequence). V lost 6 bases and J lost 8, with 10 bases in between. The CDR3 region has the DNA TGCAGTGCGGCCAGAGGGGAAAAACTGTTTTTT. This encodes CSAARGEKLFF.

V usage is TRBV15 and J usage is TRBJ1-2; a weak D match, TRBD1 (6 bases). Germline loops: CDR1 LNHNV, CDR2 YYDKDF (reference sequence). Trimming stripped 4 bases from V and 2 bases from J, with 14 bases between. CDR3 length equals 15 residues. CDR3 loop: CATSMYRQVNYGYTF. The CDR3 coding sequence is TGTGCCACCAGCATGTACCGACAGGTCAACTATGGCTACACCTTC.

The rearrangement links TRBV7-2 to TRBJ1-2, with 8 bases lining up with TRBD1. Per germline, CDR1 SGHTA and CDR2 FQGNSA. This CDR3 region has 14 residues. The junction had 7 bases not matched to a gene; V was cut back by 3 bases and J by 7 bases. The CDR3 region has the DNA TGTGCCAGCAGCTTGAGACAGGGGAGGCGTGGCTACACCTTC. The encoded protein is CASSLRQGRRGYTF.

The chain carries TRBV10-3 and TRBJ1-4; the D gene is possibly TRBD1 (5 bases). Germline V gene sequence: CDR1 ENHRY, CDR2 SYGVKD. This CDR3 spans 16 amino acids. The germline V and J ends were trimmed by 3 bases and 8 bases, with 19 bases remaining between them. Here the CDR3 reads CAISDPPGGSLEKLFF. Here the CDR3 DNA reads TGTGCCATCAGTGATCCCCCCGGGGGATCCTTAGAAAAACTGTTTTTT.

This clone has a single count. The chain combines TRBV27 with TRBJ1-1, with TRBD1 matching over 7 bases. Germline V CDR1 and CDR2: MNHEY, SMNVEV (reference sequence). V shed 5 bases, J shed 4 bases, and the junction held 10 bases outside the gene matches. CDR3 size: 15 residues. CDR3 protein: CASSSEGAAFTEAFF. CDR3 sequence (DNA): TGTGCCAGCAGTAGCGAGGGGGCGGCTTTCACTGAAGCTTTCTTT.

As to this clone: At the DNA level, this CDR3 is encoded by other sequences in the same sample as well. V usage is TRBV4-2 and J usage is TRBJ2-7; possibly TRBD2 for D (5 bases). Germline V gene lookup returns CDR1 LGHNA and CDR2 YNFKEQ. V was cut by 1 base and J by 4 bases, with 14 bases left in between. This CDR3 spans 15 amino acids. The CDR3 sequence: CASSQVDYLSYEQYF. CDR3 DNA sequence: TGTGCCAGCAGCCAAGTCGACTACCTCTCTTACGAGCAGTACTTC.

CDR3 coding DNA: TGTGCCTGGAGTCGCAGGAACACTGAAGCTTTCTTT. It specifies CAWSRRNTEAFF. J is TRBJ1-1 and V is TRBV30; no reliable D call. Germline-derived CDR1 and CDR2 are GTSNPN and SVGIG (reference sequence). Deletions cut 2 bases from V and 1 base from J, with 5 bases between. The CDR3 extends over 12 amino acids.

This clone was observed a single time. The rearrangement joins TRBV19 to TRBJ2-2, with D possibly matching TRBD1 (5 bases). Trimming pared 3 bases from V and 1 base from J, leaving 6 bases between. CDR1 is LNHDA and CDR2 is SQIVND in the germline V gene (reference sequence). The CDR3 has 14 residues. The CDR3 protein is CASSMTENTGELFF. CDR3 coding DNA: TGTGCCAGTAGTATGACAGAGAACACCGGGGAGCTGTTTTTT.

The V and J genes are TRBV5-1 and TRBJ1-2, with D perhaps TRBD1 (6 bases). The CDR3 sequence is 13 residues long. The germline gives CDR1 SGHRS, CDR2 YFSETQ. V shed 4 bases and J shed 6 bases, with 13 bases lying between them. CDR3 sequence reads: CASSPFYRDGYTF. The CDR3 DNA reads TGCGCCAGCAGCCCATTCTACAGGGATGGCTACACCTTC.

The gene calls are TRBV7-4 and TRBJ1-5; D call uncertain. Trimming cost V 3 bases and J 3 bases, with 6 bases left between them. The CDR3 has 13 amino acids. Per the germline V gene, CDR1 is SGHVT and CDR2 is SQSDAQ. The CDR3 DNA sequence: TGTGCCAGCAGCTTGACTTTCAATCAGCCCCAGCATTTT. Its translation: CASSLTFNQPQHF. Using reference TRBV7-4 and TRBJ1-5 for the parts outside the CDR3, the full variable domain is GAGVSQSPRYKVAKRGRDVALRCDSISGHVTLYWYRQTLGQGSEVLTYSQSDAQRDKSGRPSGRFSAERPERSVSTLKIQRTEQGDSAVYLCASSLTFNQPQHFGDGTRLSIL.

V usage is TRBV27 and J usage is TRBJ1-1; D is possibly TRBD1 (5 bases). Trimming left V 6 bases short and J 3 bases short, with 11 bases between. Germline CDR1 and CDR2: MNHEY and SMNVEV (reference sequence). The CDR3 sequence is 13 residues long. The DNA of the CDR3 is TGTGCCAGCAGAAGGAAGGGGTACACTGAAGCTTTCTTT. This sequence encodes CASRRKGYTEAFF.

This chain uses TRBV6-5 with TRBJ1-6; 11 nucleotides line up with TRBD1. Germline-derived CDR1 and CDR2 are MNHEY and SVGAGI. Germline trimming cut 4 bases from V and 10 bases from J; bases unmatched to any gene: 9. The CDR3 spans 16 residues. DNA of the CDR3: TGTGCCAGCAGTTCCTTCCCGGGACAGGGGGGATCACCCCTCCACTTT. The encoded protein is CASSSFPGQGGSPLHF.

The chain combines TRBV6-2 or TRBV6-3 with TRBJ1-2; possibly TRBD1 for D (5 bases). CDR1 and CDR2 from the germline V gene are MNHEY and SVGEGT. The germline V and J ends were trimmed by 0 bases and 2 bases, with 10 bases remaining between them. The CDR3 totals 15 residues. CDR3 sequence: CASSYSTGFNYGYTF. DNA for the CDR3: TGTGCCAGCAGTTACTCAACAGGCTTCAACTATGGCTACACCTTC.

V and J are TRBV5-1 and TRBJ2-1, with 9 nucleotides matching TRBD1. CDR3 length equals 15 residues. From germline, CDR1 is SGHRS and CDR2 YFSETQ. J lost 8 bases, V lost 3 bases, and 9 bases had no gene match. In nucleotides, the CDR3 is TGCGCCAGCAGCTGGGGACAGGGAAAGAACGATGAGCAGTTCTTC. Translation: CASSWGQGKNDEQFF.

The chain joins TRBV18 to TRBJ1-1, with D hard to call. The germline CDR1 and CDR2 sequences are KGHSH and LQKENI. The V end was cut by 0 bases, the J end by 2 bases, with 4 bases between. The CDR3 is 13 residues long. CDR3 residues: CASSPPTNTEAFF. DNA of the CDR3: TGTGCCAGCTCACCACCAACAAACACTGAAGCTTTCTTT.

This chain joins TRBV18 and TRBJ1-2, with 10 bases fitting TRBD1. The CDR3 is made up of 16 amino acids. Germline V CDR1 and CDR2: KGHSH, LQKENI. With V trimmed by 0 bases and J by 5 bases, 6 bases remained unmatched. CDR3 residues: CASSPPGTGALYGYTF. Here the CDR3 DNA reads TGTGCCAGCTCACCACCGGGGACAGGGGCCCTTTATGGCTACACCTTC.

This clone occurred once. The chain is built from TRBV4-1 and TRBJ1-4; 7 bases are shared with TRBD1. Germline CDR1 MGHRA, CDR2 YSYEKL. The V segment lost 0 bases and the J segment 6 bases; nucleotides outside the gene matches: 4. There are 15 residues in the CDR3. CDR3 protein: CASSQEQGLYEKLFF. CDR3 DNA sequence: TGCGCCAGCAGCCAAGAACAGGGGTTGTATGAAAAACTGTTTTTT.

V is TRBV28 and J is TRBJ1-2; TRBD1 is a possible D gene (5 bases). From germline, CDR1 is MDHEN and CDR2 SYDVKM. Trimming stripped 6 bases from V and 6 bases from J, with 23 bases between. The CDR3 is 16 amino acids. This chain's CDR3 is CASSLVVGGTLDGYTF. In nucleotides, the CDR3 is TGTGCCAGCAGCCTTGTCGTGGGAGGGACCCTTGATGGCTACACCTTC.